Each of the 26 T cell receptor beta chains below was sequenced from the same sample in a study of blood T cell repertoires in COVID-19. Sequencing was performed with immunoSEQ multiplex PCR; in TCRdb, only in-frame clones are kept and a portion is missing. This sample yields around 180,000 clones, of which 74% are seen a single time; around 3% belongs to the top ten. Input material: peripheral blood. The receptors here all came from a woman of 80 years or more with acute or convalescent COVID-19.

J is TRBJ1-1 and V is TRBV18; no clear D gene. Trimming removed 4 bases from V and 3 bases from J, with 12 bases in between. The CDR3 loop spans 14 amino acids. The germline CDR1 and CDR2 sequences are KGHSH and LQKENI. The CDR3 region has the DNA TGTGCCAGCTCACGACGGACGGGAGACACTGAAGCTTTCTTT. This gives the protein CASSRRTGDTEAFF.

V gene TRBV6-5 combines with J gene TRBJ1-6; no reliable D call. The CDR3 sequence is 15 residues long. Per germline, CDR1 MNHEY and CDR2 SVGAGI. V was clipped by 2 bases and J by 6 bases, with 11 bases between them. CDR3 sequence: CASSYLQVGNSPLHF. The CDR3 region has the DNA TGTGCCAGCAGTTACCTCCAAGTCGGTAATTCACCCCTCCACTTT.

The chain joins TRBV4-1 to TRBJ2-7, with D tentatively TRBD2 (6 bases). The CDR3 loop spans 14 amino acids. Germline CDR1 and CDR2: MGHRA and YSYEKL. V dropped 1 base and J dropped 0 bases, with 7 bases sitting between them. CDR3 protein: CASSQGRDSYEQYF. The DNA for the CDR3 is TGCGCCAGCAGCCAAGGGCGGGACTCCTACGAGCAGTACTTC.

The chain links TRBV19 to TRBJ2-1; no reliable D call. This CDR3 has 15 amino acids. V lost 11 bases and J lost 7, with 24 bases in between. Germline V gene sequence: CDR1 LNHDA, CDR2 SQIVND (reference sequence). CDR3 region: CASPAEANTTNEQFF. The CDR3 nucleotides read TGTGCCTCACCAGCAGAGGCGAATACTACTAATGAGCAGTTCTTC.

In this sample, this clone turned up once. The chain links TRBV7-3 to TRBJ1-4; D is perhaps TRBD1 (5 bases). V was cut by 5 bases and J by 7 bases, with 14 bases left in between. Germline CDR1 SGHTA, CDR2 FQGTGA. This CDR3 is 14 amino acids long. The CDR3: CASSPGIDVEKLFF. The CDR3 DNA reads as TGTGCCAGCAGCCCAGGGATAGACGTTGAAAAACTGTTTTTT.

This sequence joins TRBV11-2 and TRBJ2-7; 8 bases fit TRBD2. Trimming removed 4 bases from V and 3 bases from J; junction bases left unmatched: 5. The CDR3 length is 14 residues. Germline CDR1 SGHAT, CDR2 FQNNGV. CDR3 bases: TGTGCCAGCAGCTCAGTAGCGGGACACTACGAGCAGTACTTC. Its translation: CASSSVAGHYEQYF.

In this sample, this clone turned up a few times. This chain links TRBV5-4 with TRBJ1-5; D gene unclear. CDR1 SGHNT and CDR2 YYREEE come from the germline V gene (reference sequence). Trimming cost V 2 bases and J 8 bases, with 11 bases left between them. CDR3 length: 13 amino acids. CDR3 bases: TGTGCCAGCAGCTTCCTACCCCTTGAGCCCCAGCATTTT. Translated: CASSFLPLEPQHF.

The chain employs TRBV30 and TRBJ1-2; D perhaps matches TRBD1 (6 bases). The CDR3 has 14 amino acids. Germline V CDR1 and CDR2: GTSNPN, SVGIG (reference sequence). V was clipped by 5 bases and J by 2 bases, with 15 bases between them. CDR3 bases: TGTGCCTGGGGGCAGGGGCAGGGGAACTATGGCTACACCTTC. Protein: CAWGQGQGNYGYTF.

V gene TRBV5-5 combines with J gene TRBJ2-1, with TRBD2 matching 7 bases. Germline trimming cut 1 base from V and 3 bases from J; bases unmatched to any gene: 10. Germline CDR1 is SGHKS and CDR2 is YYEKEE (reference sequence). This CDR3 is built from 17 residues. For the CDR3, the DNA is TGTGCCAGCAGCTTGTTAGGGCTAGCGGAAGACTACAATGAGCAGTTCTTC. It translates to CASSLLGLAEDYNEQFF.

The V gene is TRBV15, the J gene TRBJ1-4; unclear D gene. The germline V gene encodes CDR1 LNHNV and CDR2 YYDKDF (reference sequence). The CDR3 covers 17 residues. The germline V and J ends were trimmed by 2 bases and 0 bases, with 13 bases remaining between them. The CDR3 region is CATSRTVEVATNEKLFF. The CDR3 coding sequence is TGTGCCACCAGCAGAACCGTCGAGGTCGCAACTAATGAAAAACTGTTTTTT.

The chain recombines TRBV4-1 with TRBJ1-5; D is undetermined. The V end lost 4 bases, the J end lost 0 bases, and 10 bases lay between the germline ends. This CDR3 is 15 amino acids long. Germline V gene lookup returns CDR1 MGHRA and CDR2 YSYEKL. CDR3 protein: CASSLRRDSNQPQHF. The CDR3 DNA is TGCGCCAGCAGCCTCAGACGGGATAGCAATCAGCCCCAGCATTTT.

The genes are TRBV13 and TRBJ2-2; D possibly corresponds to TRBD2 (6 bases). The CDR3 is 16 amino acids. Trimming took 6 bases from V and 0 from J, leaving 14 bases between them. CDR1 and CDR2 from the germline V gene are PRHDT and FYEKMQ (reference sequence). CDR3 bases: TGTGCCAGCAGACCTAGCGACAGACCGAACACCGGGGAGCTGTTTTTT. Encoded protein: CASRPSDRPNTGELFF.

This chain's CDR3 is CASSSGQGANQPQHF. The CDR3 DNA sequence: TGTGCCAGCAGCTCAGGACAGGGGGCGAATCAGCCCCAGCATTTT. The chain is built from TRBV7-9 and TRBJ1-5, with 11 nucleotides matching TRBD1. Unmatched junction bases numbered 3, after V lost 4 bases and J lost 4 bases. Germline V gene sequence: CDR1 SEHNR, CDR2 FQNEAQ (reference sequence). This CDR3 is 15 amino acids long.

There are many counts of this clone. The J gene is TRBJ2-1, the V gene TRBV4-2, with D possibly matching TRBD1 (6 bases). V shed 4 bases and J shed 0 bases, with 10 bases lying between them. Germline CDR1 reads LGHNA; CDR2 reads YNFKEQ. This CDR3 is built from 15 residues. The CDR3 sequence: CASSLDRNSYNEQFF. CDR3 coding DNA: TGTGCCAGCAGCCTTGACAGGAACTCCTACAATGAGCAGTTCTTC.

The chain uses TRBV10-3 and TRBJ1-1, with 8 bases lining up with TRBD1. Germline CDR1 ENHRY, CDR2 SYGVKD. With 11 bases clipped from V and 3 bases from J, the junction kept 8 bases outside the gene matches. CDR3 length: 13 residues. This CDR3 reads CASTGGIHTEAFF. CDR3 bases: TGTGCCTCAACAGGGGGGATCCACACTGAAGCTTTCTTT.

The V call is TRBV2, the J call TRBJ2-2; the D gene is possibly TRBD2 (6 bases). The CDR3 totals 13 residues. V gave up 9 bases and J gave up 3 bases, with 11 bases separating them. The germline CDR1 and CDR2 sequences are SNHLY and FYNNEI. CDR3 residues: CASMGLHTGELFF. In DNA, the CDR3 is TGTGCCAGTATGGGACTTCACACCGGGGAGCTGTTTTTT.

This chain links TRBV19 with TRBJ1-1, with a tentative D call TRBD1 (6 bases). Germline CDR1 and CDR2: LNHDA and SQIVND (reference sequence). Trimming pared 7 bases from V and 4 bases from J, leaving 22 bases between. This CDR3 region has 16 residues. In nucleotides, the CDR3 is TGTGCCAGTACCCCTCGGGGGGCAGGGTATACCACTGAAGCTTTCTTT. Translation gives CASTPRGAGYTTEAFF.

Note on this clone: The same CDR3 is also encoded by other DNA sequences in this sample. The rearrangement uses TRBV5-1 and TRBJ2-1; 11 positions agree with TRBD2. Germline V gives CDR1 SGHRS, CDR2 YFSETQ. After removal of 0 bases from V and 4 bases from J, the junction contained 3 bases not matched to a gene. The length of the CDR3 is 16 residues. The CDR3 region has the DNA TGCGCCAGCAGCTTGGGGGGGACTAGCGGTTACAATGAGCAGTTCTTC. Translated: CASSLGGTSGYNEQFF. The whole variable domain, remainder taken from reference TRBV5-1 and TRBJ2-1, is KAGVTQTPRYLIKTRGQQVTLSCSPISGHRSVSWYQQTPGQGLQFLFEYFSETQRNKGNFPGRFSGRQFSNSRSEMNVSTLELGDSALYLCASSLGGTSGYNEQFFGPGTRLTVL.

The V call is TRBV28, the J call TRBJ2-7; TRBD2 is a possible D gene (6 bases). CDR3 size: 12 residues. V lost 8 bases to trimming and J lost 3 bases, with 11 bases between them. The germline V gene encodes CDR1 MDHEN and CDR2 SYDVKM. The CDR3 reads CASRGLIYEQYF. The CDR3 bases are TGTGCCAGCCGGGGACTGATCTACGAGCAGTACTTC. The whole variable domain, filled in from reference TRBV28 and TRBJ2-7, reads DVKVTQSSRYLVKRTGEKVFLECVQDMDHENMFWYRQDPGLGLRLIYFSYDVKMKEKGDIPEGYSVSREKKERFSLILESASTNQTSMYLCASRGLIYEQYFGPGTRLTVT.

V usage is TRBV11-3 and J usage is TRBJ2-2; no definite D call. The V end was cut by 5 bases, the J end by 4 bases, with 14 bases between. The CDR3 length is 15 residues. Looked up from germline, CDR1 is SGHNT and CDR2 is YENEEA. CDR3 DNA sequence: TGTGCCAGCAGCCCAGCATGGCCTAGCACCGGGGAGCTGTTTTTT. This codes for CASSPAWPSTGELFF.

This chain connects TRBV19 to TRBJ2-2; TRBD2 aligns across 7 bases. Germline CDR1 and CDR2: LNHDA and SQIVND (reference sequence). V was clipped by 4 bases and J by 3 bases; unmatched bases: 8. The CDR3 runs 16 residues. CDR3 loop: CASSSFAGADTGELFF. CDR3 in DNA: TGTGCCAGTAGTAGCTTCGCGGGAGCCGACACCGGGGAGCTGTTTTTT.

The chain carries TRBV18 and TRBJ2-7; 13 nucleotides agree with TRBD2. Germline lookup yields CDR1 KGHSH and CDR2 LQKENI. The CDR3 runs to 16 residues. Unmatched junction bases numbered 5, after V lost 3 bases and J lost 3 bases. DNA for the CDR3: TGTGCCAGCTCACCCGTACTAGCGGGAGGGGTCTACGAGCAGTACTTC. This codes for CASSPVLAGGVYEQYF. Supplemented by reference TRBV18 and TRBJ2-7, the full variable domain reads NAGVMQNPRHLVRRRGQEARLRCSPMKGHSHVYWYRQLPEEGLKFMVYLQKENIIDESGMPKERFSAEFPKEGPSILRIQQVVRGDSAAYFCASSPVLAGGVYEQYFGPGTRLTVT.

The rearrangement uses TRBV3-1 (or the pseudogene TRBV3-2) and TRBJ2-6; 9 positions agree with TRBD2. The ends lost 3 bases at V and 0 bases at J; junction bases unmatched: 12. The CDR3 has 20 amino acids. CDR1 is LGHDT and CDR2 is YNNKEL in the germline V gene (reference sequence). This CDR3 reads CASSQWGLAGALSGANVLTF. CDR3 nucleotide sequence: TGTGCCAGCAGCCAGTGGGGTTTAGCGGGAGCCCTCTCTGGGGCCAACGTCCTGACTTTC.

This chain uses TRBV18 with TRBJ1-1; a weak D match, TRBD1 (6 bases). The germline V gene encodes CDR1 KGHSH and CDR2 LQKENI. Trimming stripped 5 bases from V and 1 base from J, with 11 bases between. This CDR3 is 14 amino acids long. Here the CDR3 DNA reads TGTGCCAGCTCATCAGGGGAAAGGAACACTGAAGCTTTCTTT. Translated: CASSSGERNTEAFF.

The J gene is TRBJ1-4, the V gene TRBV28; 7 bases match TRBD1. With V trimmed by 7 bases and J by 8 bases, 4 bases remained unmatched. CDR3 length: 12 amino acids. Germline CDR1 MDHEN, CDR2 SYDVKM. Here the CDR3 reads CASNRGEEKLFF. CDR3 in DNA: TGTGCCAGCAACAGGGGCGAAGAAAAACTGTTTTTT.

The chain has TRBV2 and TRBJ1-2; D is perhaps TRBD1 (6 bases). The CDR3 runs to 12 residues. Looked up from germline, CDR1 is SNHLY and CDR2 is FYNNEI. V gave up 4 bases and J gave up 8 bases, with 11 bases separating them. The CDR3 nucleotides read TGTGCCAGCAGTGCAGGACAGCAGGGCTACACCTTC. Translated, it gives CASSAGQQGYTF. Full variable domain (outside the CDR3, taken from reference TRBV2 and TRBJ1-2): EPEVTQTPSHQVTQMGQEVILRCVPISNHLYFYWYRQILGQKVEFLVSFYNNEISEKSEIFDDQFSVERPDGSNFTLKIRSTKLEDSAMYFCASSAGQQGYTFGSGTRLTVV.